The 18 T cell receptor beta chains below all came from one sample that was sequenced in a study of cytomegalovirus exposure and HLA in healthy donors. The PCR contained 60 Vbeta and 13 Jbeta primers. Libraries were prepared by immunoSEQ multiplex PCR; TCRdb keeps only in-frame clonotypes and omits some of them. The repertoire has 130,000 or so clones, 60% to 85% of them found once; the top ten carry approximately 1.8%. Sequences were obtained from PBMCs. The receptors come from a female donor in good health and CMV-seropositive.

The sample holds a few counts of this clone. The rearrangement uses TRBV10-3 and TRBJ1-1; D gene unclear. CDR1 and CDR2 (germline): ENHRY, SYGVKD. The CDR3 spans 14 residues. V lost 4 bases and J 1 base, leaving 10 bases between the germline ends. CDR3 region: CAISARLQNTEAFF. The CDR3, as DNA: TGTGCCATCAGTGCTCGACTCCAGAACACTGAAGCTTTCTTT.

As for this clone: A read error may produce the germline difference seen at one junction end. V usage is TRBV7-9 and J usage is TRBJ1-2, with a possible D match to TRBD1 (5 bases). The CDR3 length is 14 residues. CDR1 and CDR2 (germline): SEHNR, FQNEAQ (reference sequence). The DNA for the CDR3 is TGTTCCAGCAGCTTAGTGGTGCCGGGGGTTGGCTACACCTTC. Translating gives CSSSLVVPGVGYTF.

The chain recombines TRBV7-6 with TRBJ2-1; 8 bases agree with TRBD2. Germline assignment: CDR1 SGHVS and CDR2 FNYEAQ. V shed 1 base, J shed 1 base, and the junction held 3 bases outside the gene matches. CDR3 length equals 16 residues. The DNA for the CDR3 is TGTGCCAGCAGCTTAGGAACTAGCGGATCCTACAATGAGCAGTTCTTC. The encoded protein is CASSLGTSGSYNEQFF.

The chain joins TRBV9 to TRBJ2-1, with D unresolved. Germline V gene lookup returns CDR1 SGDLS and CDR2 YYNGEE. CDR3 size: 16 residues. The V gene lost 0 bases and the J gene lost 1 base, with 11 bases spanning the gap. The CDR3 DNA reads TGTGCCAGCAGCGTAGGATTGGGCTCTTCCTACAATGAGCAGTTCTTC. Protein product: CASSVGLGSSYNEQFF.

This clone is a singleton in its sample. The gene calls are TRBV7-2 and TRBJ1-1; 8 bases fit TRBD1. Germline assignment: CDR1 SGHTA and CDR2 FQGNSA. There are 15 residues in the CDR3. The V segment lost 6 bases and the J segment 1 base; nucleotides outside the gene matches: 7. CDR3 region: CASRPRDRGNTEAFF. CDR3 nucleotide sequence: TGTGCCAGCAGACCGAGAGACAGGGGGAACACTGAAGCTTTCTTT.

This chain uses TRBV27 with TRBJ1-1, with 8 nucleotides matching TRBD1. V lost 5 bases, J lost 6 bases, and 11 bases stayed unmatched. Germline values: CDR1 MNHEY, CDR2 SMNVEV (reference sequence). The CDR3 spans 15 residues. The CDR3 reads CASSLRRGPLAEAFF. CDR3 DNA: TGTGCCAGCAGTCTCCGCAGGGGGCCCCTCGCTGAAGCTTTCTTT.

The CDR3 DNA reads TGTGCCAGCAGCTTAGAAGTACTAGCGGGAGCGCAGTTCTTC. It yields the protein CASSLEVLAGAQFF. The rearrangement joins TRBV7-2 to TRBJ2-1, with TRBD2 matching 11 bases. With V trimmed by 1 base and J by 12 bases, 5 bases remained unmatched. From germline, CDR1 is SGHTA and CDR2 FQGNSA. This CDR3 has 14 residues.

The chain combines TRBV2 with TRBJ2-7, with 11 bases identical to TRBD1. The trim removed 7 bases at V and 3 bases at J, leaving 5 bases unmatched. This CDR3 contains 14 residues. CDR1 is SNHLY and CDR2 is FYNNEI in the germline V gene. DNA for the CDR3: TGTGCCAGCACCGGACAGGGGGCGAACTACGAGCAGTACTTC. It translates to CASTGQGANYEQYF. The full variable domain, completed using reference TRBV2 and TRBJ2-7, is EPEVTQTPSHQVTQMGQEVILRCVPISNHLYFYWYRQILGQKVEFLVSFYNNEISEKSEIFDDQFSVERPDGSNFTLKIRSTKLEDSAMYFCASTGQGANYEQYFGPGTRLTVT.

The V and J genes are TRBV5-1 and TRBJ1-3, with no clear D. CDR3 length: 15 amino acids. Deletions cut 4 bases from V and 0 bases from J, with 11 bases between. Germline V gene data show CDR1 as SGHRS and CDR2 as YFSETQ. The CDR3 coding sequence is TGCGCCAGCAGCCCCTCGGGTAGCTCTGGAAACACCATATATTTT. It translates to CASSPSGSSGNTIYF.

The V and J genes are TRBV7-3 and TRBJ2-7, with 7 bases identical to TRBD2. CDR1 is SGHTA, CDR2 FQGTGA, per germline. CDR3 length equals 15 residues. The V gene end was trimmed by 3 bases and the J gene end by 7 bases; junction bases not matched to a gene: 12. This CDR3 reads CASSLSSWGGGEQYF. In nucleotides, the CDR3 is TGTGCCAGCAGCTTGAGTTCATGGGGGGGAGGGGAGCAGTACTTC.

The chain recombines TRBV5-1 with TRBJ2-1, with unresolved D. V was shortened by 1 base and J by 6 bases, with 5 bases between the two germline ends. The CDR3 loop spans 12 amino acids. Per the germline V gene, CDR1 is SGHRS and CDR2 is YFSETQ. As DNA, the CDR3 is TGCGCCAGCAGCTTGATCCGCAATGAGCAGTTCTTC. This sequence encodes CASSLIRNEQFF. Filled out from reference TRBV5-1 and TRBJ2-1, the complete variable domain reads KAGVTQTPRYLIKTRGQQVTLSCSPISGHRSVSWYQQTPGQGLQFLFEYFSETQRNKGNFPGRFSGRQFSNSRSEMNVSTLELGDSALYLCASSLIRNEQFFGPGTRLTVL.

The genes are TRBV14 and TRBJ2-1; 8 bases are shared with TRBD2. Per germline, CDR1 SGHDN and CDR2 FVKESK. V gave up 0 bases and J gave up 10 bases; unmatched junction bases: 5. The CDR3 is made up of 14 amino acids. In DNA form, the CDR3 reads TGTGCCAGCAGCCAAGAACTAGCGGTAGGAGAGCAGTTCTTC. As protein: CASSQELAVGEQFF.

The chain has TRBV28 and TRBJ2-7, with 7 nucleotides matching TRBD1. CDR3 length: 15 residues. CDR1 and CDR2 (germline): MDHEN, SYDVKM. The J segment lost 2 bases and the V segment lost 6 bases, leaving 10 bases of the junction unmatched. CDR3 nucleotides: TGTGCCAGCAGCCCGGGGACAGCTAGAACCTACGAGCAGTACTTC. It specifies CASSPGTARTYEQYF.

This chain uses TRBV28 with TRBJ1-2, with D perhaps matching TRBD1 (6 bases). The CDR3 sequence is 12 residues long. V shed 6 bases and J shed 8 bases, with 13 bases lying between them. Germline values: CDR1 MDHEN, CDR2 SYDVKM. The CDR3 nucleotides are TGTGCCAGCAGGACCACAGGGAGAGGCTACACCTTC. Residues: CASRTTGRGYTF.

The J gene is TRBJ1-3, the V gene TRBV5-6; D remains ambiguous. From germline, CDR1 is SGHDT and CDR2 YYEEEE. The length of the CDR3 is 16 residues. Trimming took 4 bases from V and 0 from J, leaving 14 bases between them. CDR3 loop: CASSGTVTSSGNTIYF. The DNA of the CDR3 is TGTGCCAGCAGCGGTACAGTTACGAGCTCTGGAAACACCATATATTTT.

This rearrangement joins TRBV6-5 to TRBJ2-5; the match to TRBD2 covers 10 bases. The V and J ends lost 7 bases and 5 bases, in that order; junction bases with no gene match: 10. The CDR3 is 15 amino acids. The germline V gene has CDR1 MNHEY and CDR2 SVGAGI. Written as DNA, the CDR3 is TGTGCCAGCACCGGAGGGCTAGCGGGAGTTGAGACCCAGTACTTC. This codes for CASTGGLAGVETQYF.

This chain connects TRBV11-2 to TRBJ1-1, with D unclear. Trimming stripped 5 bases from V and 0 bases from J, with 7 bases between. Germline-derived CDR1 and CDR2 are SGHAT and FQNNGV. CDR3 size: 13 residues. CDR3 region: CASSPGLNTEAFF. The CDR3 nucleotides read TGTGCCAGCAGCCCGGGGTTGAACACTGAAGCTTTCTTT.

The chain links TRBV5-1 to TRBJ2-1, with 7 positions matching TRBD2. There are 14 residues in the CDR3. Per germline, CDR1 SGHRS and CDR2 YFSETQ. V shed 4 bases and J 9 bases; nucleotides not matched to a gene: 10. CDR3 coding DNA: TGCGCCAGCAGCCTCTGGACTAGGTCGGGTGAGCAGTTCTTC. It translates to CASSLWTRSGEQFF.